This entry lists 29 T cell receptor beta chains sequenced from one sample in a study of graft-versus-host responses after intestinal transplantation. Graft material was processed, releasing intraepithelial and lamina propria lymphocytes. Some clones are missing from TCRdb's copy, which holds only in-frame ones; the method was immunoSEQ multiplex PCR. The sample includes 20,000 to 25,000 clones, around three quarters of them seen just once. This material consisted of ileum tissue, taken 12 days after intestinal transplant. Receptors originate from a human patient who received an intestinal transplant, so some T cells may come from the graft donor.

V is TRBV6-5 and J is TRBJ2-7, with 10 bases fitting TRBD1. CDR1 is MNHEY and CDR2 is SVGAGI in the germline V gene. V lost 6 bases, J lost 7 bases, and 9 bases stayed unmatched. The CDR3 has 14 residues. The CDR3 DNA sequence: TGTGCCAGCAGACCGGGACAGGGGCCCTGGGAGCAGTACTTC. Its protein is CASRPGQGPWEQYF.

CDR3 region: CSVSGESYGYTF. Here the CDR3 DNA reads TGCAGCGTCTCAGGGGAGTCGTACGGCTACACCTTC. V is TRBV29-1 and J is TRBJ1-2; D might be TRBD1 (6 bases). CDR3 length: 12 residues. V was clipped by 6 bases and J by 8 bases, with 16 bases between them. Germline CDR1 and CDR2: SQVTM and ANQGSEA.

The CDR3 coding sequence is TGTGCCAGTAGTCCCTTCTGGCCTGAAGCTTTCTTT. It translates to CASSPFWPEAFF. V is TRBV19 and J is TRBJ1-1; D is unresolved. This CDR3 has 12 amino acids. Trimming shortened V by 5 bases and J by 6 bases, and 10 bases separated the two germline ends. CDR1 is LNHDA and CDR2 is SQIVND in the germline V gene (reference sequence).

The chain recombines TRBV6-4 with TRBJ2-1; 10 bases are shared with TRBD2. From germline, CDR1 is MRHNA and CDR2 SNTAGT. The CDR3 extends over 15 amino acids. V dropped 10 bases and J dropped 8; count of bases not matched to a gene: 14. The CDR3 here is CAIPRAGGPNHEQFF. The CDR3 bases are TGTGCCATCCCTCGAGCGGGAGGGCCTAACCATGAGCAGTTCTTC.

In the case of this clone: An end of the junction differs from the germline gene, which may be a read error. The chain recombines TRBV5-1 with TRBJ1-3, with 8 bases identical to TRBD1. CDR3 length: 15 amino acids. Germline CDR1 reads SGHRS; CDR2 reads YFSETQ. In nucleotides, the CDR3 is TGCGCCAGCAGCTTAGAGACAGGGGTTGGAGACACCATATATTTT. It encodes CASSLETGVGDTIYF. Variable domain in full (rest from reference TRBV5-1 and TRBJ1-3): KAGVTQTPRYLIKTRGQQVTLSCSPISGHRSVSWYQQTPGQGLQFLFEYFSETQRNKGNFPGRFSGRQFSNSRSEMNVSTLELGDSALYLCASSLETGVGDTIYFGEGSWLTVV.

The chain links TRBV5-1 to TRBJ2-2; the match to TRBD2 covers 8 bases. Trimming removed 5 bases from V and 3 bases from J; junction bases left unmatched: 0. The CDR3 has 13 amino acids. The germline V gene has CDR1 SGHRS and CDR2 YFSETQ. Written as DNA, the CDR3 is TGCGCCAGCAGAGCGGGAGACACCGGGGAGCTGTTTTTT. Its protein product is CASRAGDTGELFF.

The genes are TRBV6-1 and TRBJ1-1; D gene ambiguous. V was cut by 2 bases and J by 4 bases, with 17 bases left in between. Germline values: CDR1 MNHNS, CDR2 SASEGT. CDR3 length equals 16 residues. The CDR3 reads CASSELETRWSTEAFF. In DNA form, the CDR3 reads TGTGCCAGCAGTGAACTCGAGACGCGTTGGAGCACTGAAGCTTTCTTT.

CDR3 in DNA: TGTGCCAGCAGCCCCCCGGTAGTGGGGGCGGCGGGTGAGCAGTACTTC. Encoded protein: CASSPPVVGAAGEQYF. The chain joins TRBV7-9 to TRBJ2-7; a possible D gene is TRBD1 (6 bases). CDR1 and CDR2 from the germline V gene are SEHNR and FQNEAQ (reference sequence). Trimming left V 5 bases short and J 7 bases short, with 24 bases between. The CDR3 is 16 amino acids.

The gene calls are TRBV7-2 and TRBJ2-7; 7 nucleotides agree with TRBD2. The CDR3 spans 17 residues. Per the germline V gene, CDR1 is SGHTA and CDR2 is FQGNSA. V was clipped by 2 bases and J by 0 bases; unmatched bases: 10. The CDR3 DNA reads TGTGCCAGCAGCTTATTTTCTGGGGACTACTTCTCCTACGAGCAGTACTTC. It specifies CASSLFSGDYFSYEQYF.

V is TRBV2 and J is TRBJ2-7, with 7 bases identical to TRBD1. Germline values: CDR1 SNHLY, CDR2 FYNNEI. The CDR3 is made up of 15 amino acids. Germline trimming cut 10 bases from V and 4 bases from J; bases unmatched to any gene: 16. The chain's CDR3 is CATITRQGVNYEQYF. CDR3 coding DNA: TGTGCCACCATAACGCGTCAGGGGGTAAATTACGAGCAGTACTTC.

The CDR3 DNA is TGTGCCAGCAGTCCTCGGACCGGAGGAAGTGCCCAGTACTTC. It encodes CASSPRTGGSAQYF. The gene calls are TRBV28 and TRBJ2-5, with a possible D match to TRBD2 (5 bases). The CDR3 loop spans 14 amino acids. V was cut by 5 bases and J by 9 bases, with 19 bases left in between. Germline loops: CDR1 MDHEN, CDR2 SYDVKM.

The gene calls are TRBV5-1 and TRBJ2-3; possibly TRBD2 for D (6 bases). The CDR3 extends over 15 amino acids. Germline V gene lookup returns CDR1 SGHRS and CDR2 YFSETQ. V gave up 4 bases and J gave up 1 base, with 13 bases separating them. The DNA of the CDR3 is TGCGCCAGCAGCCTAGAGAGGAGGGGCACAGATACGCAGTATTTT. Amino acid sequence: CASSLERRGTDTQYF.

The V call is TRBV4-1, the J call TRBJ2-1; TRBD2 agrees at 8 bases. CDR1 and CDR2 (germline): MGHRA, YSYEKL. This CDR3 has 16 amino acids. V was clipped by 4 bases and J by 0 bases; unmatched bases: 5. DNA for the CDR3: TGCGCCAGCAGCCGGCCGGGACTAGGCTCCTACAATGAGCAGTTCTTC. Its translation: CASSRPGLGSYNEQFF.

V and J are TRBV19 and TRBJ2-7; D ambiguous. Between the trimmed V and J ends, which lost 6 bases and 3 bases, there was a span of 3 bases. CDR3 length equals 10 residues. The V gene's germline CDR1 is LNHDA and CDR2 SQIVND (reference sequence). CDR3: CASSGYEQYF. Written as DNA, the CDR3 is TGTGCCAGTAGCGGCTACGAGCAGTACTTC. The full variable domain, with the rest looked up from reference TRBV19 and TRBJ2-7, is DGGITQSPKYLFRKEGQNVTLSCEQNLNHDAMYWYRQDPGQGLRLIYYSQIVNDFQKGDIAEGYSVSREKKESFPLTVTSAQKNPTAFYLCASSGYEQYFGPGTRLTVT.

This clone was recorded once. This rearrangement joins TRBV29-1 to TRBJ1-2; no clear D gene. The CDR3 is made up of 12 amino acids. Looked up from germline, CDR1 is SQVTM and CDR2 is ANQGSEA. The ends were cut back, 3 bases at V and 8 bases at J, with 13 bases in the middle. The CDR3 here is CSVDAGYEGYTF. CDR3 bases: TGCAGCGTTGATGCGGGGTATGAGGGCTACACCTTC.

This rearrangement joins TRBV27 to TRBJ2-3; D call uncertain. V was pared by 3 bases and J by 2 bases, with 6 bases between. The CDR3 contains 13 residues. Germline CDR1 MNHEY, CDR2 SMNVEV (reference sequence). The CDR3 nucleotides are TGTGCCAGCAGTTTCCAGGCCACAGATACGCAGTATTTT. It translates to CASSFQATDTQYF.

The gene calls are TRBV7-8 and TRBJ2-1, with a weak D call TRBD2 (6 bases). Germline CDR1 is SGHVS and CDR2 is FQNEAQ. Deletions cut 5 bases from V and 7 bases from J, with 18 bases between. The CDR3 extends over 15 amino acids. The CDR3 sequence: CASSPGTRAGNEQFF. For the CDR3, the DNA is TGTGCCAGCAGCCCCGGGACGCGGGCGGGGAATGAGCAGTTCTTC.

V usage is TRBV2 and J usage is TRBJ2-5; TRBD2 matches 14 bases. With 4 bases clipped from V and 5 bases from J, the junction kept 0 bases outside the gene matches. Germline V CDR1 and CDR2: SNHLY, FYNNEI. This CDR3 contains 14 residues. This CDR3 reads CASSGLAGGETQYF. The CDR3 DNA reads TGTGCCAGCAGTGGACTAGCGGGGGGGGAGACCCAGTACTTC.

V and J are TRBV5-4 and TRBJ2-7, with 8 bases matching TRBD2. The CDR3 spans 15 residues. Germline CDR1 and CDR2: SGHNT and YYREEE (reference sequence). Trimming removed 0 bases from V and 3 bases from J; junction bases left unmatched: 5. CDR3 DNA sequence: TGTGCCAGCAGCTTGGGGGGGGCGGGAGGCTACGAGCAGTACTTC. This sequence encodes CASSLGGAGGYEQYF.

By its share, this clone is medium-sized (0.01 to 0.1%). This sequence joins TRBV7-9 and TRBJ2-5, with 12 bases fitting TRBD2. Germline-derived CDR1 and CDR2 are SEHNR and FQNEAQ (reference sequence). The CDR3 covers 16 residues. V shed 5 bases and J 5 bases; nucleotides not matched to a gene: 9. CDR3: CASSALTSGGGETQYF. The CDR3 nucleotides are TGTGCCAGCAGCGCTCTGACTAGCGGGGGAGGGGAGACCCAGTACTTC. Full variable domain (outside the CDR3, taken from reference TRBV7-9 and TRBJ2-5): DTGVSQNPRHKITKRGQNVTFRCDPISEHNRLYWYRQTLGQGPEFLTYFQNEAQLEKSRLLSDRFSAERPKGSFSTLEIQRTEQGDSAMYLCASSALTSGGGETQYFGPGTRLLVL.

This chain joins TRBV7-2 and TRBJ2-5; weak D call: TRBD2 (7 bases). CDR3 length: 15 amino acids. The germline gives CDR1 SGHTA, CDR2 FQGNSA. Trimming stripped 3 bases from V and 5 bases from J, with 16 bases between. The CDR3 sequence: CASSLGDGGRETQYF. The CDR3 DNA follows: TGTGCCAGCAGCTTGGGTGACGGGGGGCGGGAGACCCAGTACTTC.

This chain connects TRBV6-5 to TRBJ2-5; TRBD2 matches 8 bases. Germline V CDR1 and CDR2: MNHEY, SVGAGI. The CDR3 has 15 amino acids. V lost 7 bases, J lost 4 bases, and 11 bases stayed unmatched. The CDR3 bases are TGTGCCAGCACCCTAACGGGGGGGCCGCGAGAGACCCAGTACTTC. This codes for CASTLTGGPRETQYF.

V is TRBV6-5 and J is TRBJ1-1; D unresolved. Germline CDR1 reads MNHEY; CDR2 reads SVGAGI. Trimming removed 0 bases from V and 8 bases from J, with 4 bases in between. The CDR3 totals 11 residues. CDR3 DNA: TGTGCCAGCAGTTACTCGGGCGAAGCTTTCTTT. Translating gives CASSYSGEAFF.

The chain couples TRBV5-6 to TRBJ1-3; unclear D gene. CDR1 and CDR2 (germline): SGHDT, YYEEEE. The CDR3 runs to 15 residues. Deletions cut 6 bases from V and 3 bases from J, with 16 bases between. In DNA form, the CDR3 reads TGTGCCAGCACTCCGGGAATAGGCTTTGGAAACACCATATATTTT. Translation: CASTPGIGFGNTIYF.

This sequence joins TRBV7-9 and TRBJ2-3, with a tentative D call TRBD2 (6 bases). From germline, CDR1 is SEHNR and CDR2 FQNEAQ (reference sequence). This CDR3 region has 14 residues. V lost 7 bases and J lost 6, with 17 bases in between. The CDR3 bases are TGTGCCAGCACCCTGGGACTTCCCTGGGATACGCAGTATTTT. Translated: CASTLGLPWDTQYF.

This clone was counted once. This chain uses TRBV18 with TRBJ2-1; weak D call: TRBD1 (5 bases). Germline CDR1 and CDR2: KGHSH and LQKENI. Trimming took 6 bases from V and 0 from J, leaving 15 bases between them. The CDR3 totals 16 residues. DNA of the CDR3: TGTGCCAGCTCGTCACGAACAGGTTCCTCCTACAATGAGCAGTTCTTC. This sequence encodes CASSSRTGSSYNEQFF.

This clone came up a few times. This chain connects TRBV5-1 to TRBJ1-6; 8 bases fit TRBD1. In germline, CDR1 is SGHRS, CDR2 YFSETQ. The CDR3 extends over 14 amino acids. Trimming at V came to 0 bases and at J to 9 bases, leaving 2 bases not matched to a gene. The CDR3 coding sequence is TGCGCCAGCAGCTTGGGACAGGGGACTTCACCCCTCCACTTT. Translated: CASSLGQGTSPLHF.

The rearrangement joins TRBV6-5 to TRBJ2-7; TRBD2 aligns across 10 bases. V lost 7 bases to trimming and J lost 9 bases; unmatched junction nucleotides: 9. The CDR3 has 13 amino acids. Germline lookup yields CDR1 MNHEY and CDR2 SVGAGI. The chain's CDR3 is CASTGTSAVGQYF. The DNA of the CDR3 is TGTGCCAGCACCGGGACTAGCGCCGTGGGGCAGTACTTC.

This clone was recorded only once. The chain joins TRBV10-3 to TRBJ2-7; maybe TRBD1 (6 bases). The CDR3 extends over 13 amino acids. V dropped 5 bases and J dropped 4 bases, with 12 bases sitting between them. Germline V gene sequence: CDR1 ENHRY, CDR2 SYGVKD. CDR3 loop: CAISSDRPYEQYF. CDR3 in DNA: TGTGCCATCAGTTCCGACAGGCCTTACGAGCAGTACTTC.